The 29 T cell receptor beta chains reported below all come from one sample, sequenced in a study of response to subunit inactivated influenza vaccine. TCRdb fed the RT-PCR reads into MiXCR, producing one record per CDR3 protein. In the table there are more than 500,000 distinct CDR3 sequences, around 11% of which are singletons. These records were also assigned to another study, of T cells expressing NK-cell markers. From that report: Scientists made TCR beta cDNA using 5'RACE template switching with UMIs.

The sequencing used PBMCs from blood, collected on the day of vaccination. Source of these receptors: a man aged 50 or older who received an inactivated influenza vaccine.

This clonotype was seen more than once but under ten times. V usage is TRBV5-1 and J usage is TRBJ2-5, with D tentatively TRBD1 (6 bases). The CDR3 sequence is 13 residues long. Trimming stripped 2 bases from V and 7 bases from J, with 12 bases between. In germline, CDR1 is SGHRS, CDR2 YFSETQ. CDR3 DNA: TGCGCCAGCAGCTTTAGGGGGAAGGTGACCCAGTACTTC. Translating it yields CASSFRGKVTQYF.

This sequence joins TRBV27 and TRBJ2-4, with 7 nucleotides matching TRBD1. Germline loops: CDR1 MNHEY, CDR2 SMNVEV (reference sequence). The CDR3 is 12 amino acids. The junction had 3 bases not matched to a gene; V was cut back by 6 bases and J by 7 bases. CDR3 region: CASSPTGNIQYF. The CDR3 bases are TGTGCCAGCAGCCCGACAGGGAACATTCAGTACTTC.

This clonotype appeared a few times. The chain combines TRBV12-3 or TRBV12-4 with TRBJ1-2; D possibly corresponds to TRBD1 (5 bases). This CDR3 is 14 amino acids long. Trimming took off 1 base at V and 4 bases at J, with 10 bases between the two ends. CDR3: CASSLEGQPYGYTF. For the CDR3, the DNA is TGTGCCAGCAGTTTAGAGGGGCAGCCCTATGGCTACACCTTC.

This rearrangement joins TRBV6-2 or TRBV6-3 to TRBJ2-5; D gene ambiguous. V lost 11 bases and J lost 5, with 15 bases in between. Per germline, CDR1 MNHEY and CDR2 SVGEGT. The CDR3 loop spans 12 amino acids. The CDR3 DNA reads as TGTGCCGCCAGCCTCATGCAGGAGACCCAGTACTTC. This translates into CAASLMQETQYF.

Only a few counts were recorded for this clonotype. This chain joins TRBV25-1 and TRBJ2-3; 7 bases are shared with TRBD1. Germline V gene data show CDR1 as MGHDK and CDR2 as SYGVNS. V was pared by 6 bases and J by 0 bases, with 6 bases of the junction left unmatched. This CDR3 region has 15 residues. CDR3 amino acids: CASSPGGASTDTQYF. CDR3 sequence (DNA): TGTGCCAGCAGCCCAGGGGGTGCTAGCACAGATACGCAGTATTTT.

The gene calls are TRBV20-1 and TRBJ2-4; the D is unclear. The CDR3 extends over 14 amino acids. Germline-derived CDR1 and CDR2 are DFQATT and SNEGSKA (reference sequence). Trimming stripped 1 base from V and 0 bases from J, with 7 bases between. The CDR3 coding sequence is TGCAGTGCTAGAGTCCCCCCAGCCAAAAACATTCAGTACTTC. It yields the protein CSARVPPAKNIQYF.

This chain uses TRBV21-1 with TRBJ2-7; TRBD1, the table's D call, lacks a check against the DNA. TRBV21-1 is a listed pseudogene. The CDR3 length is 17 residues. CDR3 bases: TGTGCCAGCAGCAAATATCCCGGGGGGGACAGTTCTGACGAGCAGTACTTC. It specifies CASSKYPGGDSSDEQYF.

This clonotype was detected only a few times. The chain recombines TRBV6-1 with TRBJ1-5; 8 bases align to TRBD1. The germline CDR1 and CDR2 sequences are MNHNS and SASEGT. The CDR3 is 14 residues long. V dropped 6 bases and J dropped 6; count of bases not matched to a gene: 7. Here the CDR3 DNA reads TGTGCCAGCAGGGACGGGACAGGTGTTCAGCCCCAGCATTTT. It yields the protein CASRDGTGVQPQHF.

This clonotype was detected a few times. V gene TRBV9 combines with J gene TRBJ1-2; 7 positions agree with TRBD1. Looked up from germline, CDR1 is SGDLS and CDR2 is YYNGEE. The CDR3 runs to 16 residues. Trimming cost V 3 bases and J 1 base; bases outside gene matches: 9. The CDR3: CASSGGGGSRNYGYTF. The CDR3 nucleotides are TGTGCCAGCAGCGGGGGAGGGGGCTCTCGTAACTATGGCTACACCTTC.

The V call is TRBV4-3, the J call TRBJ2-3; 7 bases align to TRBD2. In germline, CDR1 is LGHNA, CDR2 YSLEER. The CDR3 has 15 amino acids. The V segment lost 8 bases and the J segment 2 bases; nucleotides outside the gene matches: 10. DNA of the CDR3: TGCGCCAGCGGGGCTAGCGGAGTCTCCACAGATACGCAGTATTTT. Translating it yields CASGASGVSTDTQYF.

This clonotype was counted only a few times. The chain has TRBV5-1 and TRBJ2-2, with D possibly being TRBD1 or TRBD2 (5 bases each). The germline gives CDR1 SGHRS, CDR2 YFSETQ. Trimming took 1 base from V and 4 from J, leaving 11 bases between them. This CDR3 has 15 amino acids. The CDR3 protein is CASSLSGPGTGELFF. For the CDR3, the DNA is TGCGCCAGCAGCTTGTCGGGGCCGGGCACCGGGGAGCTGTTTTTT.

This clonotype has only a few counts. V and J are TRBV20-1 and TRBJ2-7; TRBD2 matches 9 bases. The CDR3 runs to 15 residues. J lost 6 bases, V lost 4 bases, and 13 bases had no gene match. In germline, CDR1 is DFQATT, CDR2 SNEGSKA (reference sequence). In DNA, the CDR3 is TGCAGTGCTAAAGGACTAGCGACCTCCTTTCCCGAGCAGTACTTC. Translation: CSAKGLATSFPEQYF.

The rearrangement uses TRBV12-3 or TRBV12-4 and TRBJ2-4, with 8 bases that match TRBD2. This CDR3 spans 16 amino acids. Trimming cost V 2 bases and J 2 bases; bases outside gene matches: 5. CDR3 sequence reads: CASSLIKRESKNIQYF. CDR3 bases: TGTGCCAGCAGTTTAATCAAGCGGGAGTCCAAAAACATTCAGTACTTC.

A few counts support this clonotype. The chain links TRBV9 to TRBJ2-5; tentative D call: TRBD2 (5 bases). V lost 7 bases and J lost 1, with 8 bases in between. This CDR3 has 12 residues. Germline values: CDR1 SGDLS, CDR2 YYNGEE. CDR3 in DNA: TGTGCCAGCGGGAGTAGCCAAGAGACCCAGTACTTC. It is translated as CASGSSQETQYF.

This clonotype has only a few counts. The chain employs TRBV12-3 or TRBV12-4 and TRBJ1-4, with D possibly being TRBD1 (6 bases). Trimming shortened V by 7 bases and J by 2 bases, and 14 bases separated the two germline ends. This CDR3 is 15 amino acids long. CDR3 amino acids: CASMRTGITNEKLFF. Written as DNA, the CDR3 is TGTGCCAGCATGAGAACAGGGATCACTAATGAAAAACTGTTTTTT.

This clonotype was picked up many times. The rearrangement links TRBV5-5 to TRBJ1-1; no firm D call. Germline-derived CDR1 and CDR2 are SGHKS and YYEKEE (reference sequence). V lost 0 bases and J 3 bases, leaving 12 bases between the germline ends. The CDR3 has 15 residues. This CDR3 reads CASSLGGSGYTEAFF. The CDR3 DNA follows: TGTGCCAGCAGCTTGGGGGGAAGCGGGTACACTGAAGCTTTCTTT.

This rearrangement joins TRBV10-3 to TRBJ2-7; TRBD2 matches 7 bases. The CDR3 consists of 15 residues. The V and J ends lost 6 bases and 2 bases, in that order; junction bases with no gene match: 10. Germline CDR1 reads ENHRY; CDR2 reads SYGVKD. CDR3 residues: CAIRKAGEGTYEQYF. DNA for the CDR3: TGTGCCATCAGGAAGGCGGGGGAAGGGACCTACGAGCAGTACTTC.

The chain joins TRBV6-1 to TRBJ2-1; 14 nucleotides align to TRBD2. CDR3 length equals 16 residues. The germline gives CDR1 MNHNS, CDR2 SASEGT. V shed 6 bases, J shed 5 bases, and the junction held 6 bases outside the gene matches. The CDR3 loop is CASRRLAGGRDNEQFF. CDR3 in DNA: TGTGCCAGCAGGAGACTAGCGGGGGGGCGAGACAATGAGCAGTTCTTC.

A few counts support this clonotype. J is TRBJ2-3 and V is TRBV12-3 or TRBV12-4; D gene uncertain. The CDR3 extends over 11 amino acids. V was cut by 4 bases and J by 8 bases, with 7 bases left in between. Written as DNA, the CDR3 is TGTGCCAGCAGTTCCCGCGGTACGCAGTATTTT. It codes for CASSSRGTQYF.

This clonotype was counted ten times or more. The rearrangement links TRBV5-1 to TRBJ1-4; weak D call: TRBD1 (6 bases). Trimming took off 0 bases at V and 5 bases at J, with 11 bases between the two ends. This CDR3 spans 15 amino acids. Germline CDR1 reads SGHRS; CDR2 reads YFSETQ. CDR3 region: CASSLAPGANEKLFF. CDR3 DNA: TGCGCCAGCAGCTTGGCTCCGGGGGCGAATGAAAAACTGTTTTTT. Based on the CDR3 plus reference TRBV5-1 and TRBJ1-4, the full variable domain is KAGVTQTPRYLIKTRGQQVTLSCSPISGHRSVSWYQQTPGQGLQFLFEYFSETQRNKGNFPGRFSGRQFSNSRSEMNVSTLELGDSALYLCASSLAPGANEKLFFGSGTQLSVL.

This clonotype was observed at least ten times. The CDR3 DNA sequence: TGTGCCAGCAGTCCCCGTGTCGAGACCCAGTACTTC. Encoded protein: CASSPRVETQYF. The V call is TRBV12-3 or TRBV12-4, the J call TRBJ2-5; D gene uncertain. This CDR3 contains 12 residues. V gave up 5 bases and J gave up 5 bases, with 9 bases separating them.

This clonotype was detected only a few times. The chain is built from TRBV20-1 and TRBJ2-7, with D perhaps matching TRBD1 (6 bases). Germline V gives CDR1 DFQATT, CDR2 SNEGSKA (reference sequence). The CDR3 has 12 amino acids. V lost 6 bases, J lost 1 base, and 10 bases lay in between. The CDR3 here is CSAWTESYEQYF. CDR3 coding DNA: TGCAGTGCATGGACAGAGTCCTACGAGCAGTACTTC.

The sample holds a few counts of this clonotype. The genes are TRBV20-1 and TRBJ2-4, with a possible D match to TRBD2 (6 bases). V was trimmed by 5 bases and J by 4 bases, leaving 24 bases between them. CDR3 size: 17 residues. CDR1 and CDR2 from the germline V gene are DFQATT and SNEGSKA (reference sequence). This CDR3 is CSAYPQTRPGLKNIQYF. The CDR3 DNA follows: TGCAGTGCTTACCCACAGACCCGTCCGGGACTGAAAAACATTCAGTACTTC.

This chain uses TRBV6-1 with TRBJ1-1; 7 bases fit TRBD1. Germline-derived CDR1 and CDR2 are MNHNS and SASEGT. V lost 5 bases and J lost 1; bases outside the gene matches: 7. The CDR3 spans 15 residues. CDR3 DNA: TGTGCCAGCAGTCATACAGGGGTGACGAACACTGAAGCTTTCTTT. The encoded protein is CASSHTGVTNTEAFF.

This clonotype was found a few times. The V gene is TRBV10-3, the J gene TRBJ1-1; 8 bases are a match to TRBD1. Trimming took 10 bases from V and 4 from J; bases not matched to a gene: 8. The CDR3 runs to 13 residues. The germline gives CDR1 ENHRY, CDR2 SYGVKD. The CDR3 bases are TGTGCCACCCAACAGGGGGTCGTCACTGAAGCTTTCTTT. Its translation is CATQQGVVTEAFF.

This clonotype was seen only a few times. This sequence joins TRBV12-3 or TRBV12-4 and TRBJ2-7, with 9 bases lining up with TRBD1. The CDR3 runs to 16 residues. V was clipped by 1 base and J by 6 bases; unmatched bases: 10. CDR3 nucleotides: TGTGCCAGCAGTTTAGGACAGGGGGTCCTTTTGGGCGAGCAGTACTTC. This translates into CASSLGQGVLLGEQYF.

V usage is TRBV4-3 and J usage is TRBJ2-7, with TRBD2 matching over 9 bases. CDR1 is LGHNA, CDR2 YSLEER, per germline. This CDR3 comprises 16 residues. Losses at the gene ends were 3 bases for V and 4 bases for J; bases not matched to a gene: 10. The CDR3 nucleotides read TGCGCCAGCAGCCAGGCCGGCCCTAGCGGGAAATACGAGCAGTACTTC. The encoded protein is CASSQAGPSGKYEQYF.

The chain combines TRBV20-1 with TRBJ2-1; 10 bases are a match to TRBD2. V was clipped by 0 bases and J by 8 bases; unmatched bases: 10. Germline V CDR1 and CDR2: DFQATT, SNEGSKA (reference sequence). This CDR3 region has 16 residues. The CDR3 DNA sequence: TGCAGTGCTAGAGATCCGGCTAGCGGGAGTTTCTATGAGCAGTTCTTC. This sequence encodes CSARDPASGSFYEQFF.

The chain links TRBV11-1 to TRBJ2-1; D is unresolved. CDR3 length: 19 residues. CDR1 and CDR2 from the germline V gene are SGHAT and FQDESV (reference sequence). The germline V and J ends were trimmed by 5 bases and 0 bases, with 23 bases remaining between them. The CDR3 DNA is TGTGCCAGCAGCATAAAAGGCGGTCCCAGCCTTAGCTCCTACAATGAGCAGTTCTTC. Its protein is CASSIKGGPSLSSYNEQFF. The full variable domain, its missing parts supplied by reference TRBV11-1 and TRBJ2-1, is EAEVAQSPRYKITEKSQAVAFWCDPISGHATLYWYRQILGQGPELLVQFQDESVVDDSQLPKDRFSAERLKGVDSTLKIQPAELGDSAMYLCASSIKGGPSLSSYNEQFFGPGTRLTVL.